The source of this T cell receptor beta chain is a study of cytomegalovirus exposure and HLA in healthy donors. Across the whole study: Approximately 85 million unique TCRs from HLA-typed donors were held in an early data release.

Those who donated were healthy bone marrow donors. The CDR3 is 16 amino acids. The V end lost 2 bases, the J end lost 4 bases, and 17 bases lay between the germline ends. Germline V CDR1 and CDR2: MNHEY, SMNVEV (reference sequence). 60 Vbeta and 13 Jbeta primers were used in PCR. Using immunoSEQ multiplex PCR, the repertoire was profiled, and TCRdb retains in-frame clones only, with some absent. The table records 140,000 to 150,000 clones, approximately 73% of them present only once. This chain connects TRBV27 to TRBJ1-1; D possibly corresponds to TRBD1 (6 bases). The source is a woman between 18 and 29 years old in good health and CMV-seronegative. The specimen sequenced was PBMCs. The DNA for the CDR3 is TGTGCCAGCAGTTTAAGTGTGGGGGCCCAAAGCACTGAAGCTTTCTTT. Translation: CASSLSVGAQSTEAFF.